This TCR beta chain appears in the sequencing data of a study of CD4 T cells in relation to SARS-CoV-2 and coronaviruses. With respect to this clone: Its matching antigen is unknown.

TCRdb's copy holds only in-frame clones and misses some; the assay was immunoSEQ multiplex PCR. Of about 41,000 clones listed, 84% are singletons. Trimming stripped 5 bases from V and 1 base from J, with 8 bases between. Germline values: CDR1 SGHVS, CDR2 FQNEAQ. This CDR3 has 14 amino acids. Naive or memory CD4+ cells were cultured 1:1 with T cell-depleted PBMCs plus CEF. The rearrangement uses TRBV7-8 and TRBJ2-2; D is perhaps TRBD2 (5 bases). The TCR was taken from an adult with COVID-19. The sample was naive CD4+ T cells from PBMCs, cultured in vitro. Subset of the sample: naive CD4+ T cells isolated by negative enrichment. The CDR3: CASSTRVNTGELFF. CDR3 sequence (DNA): TGTGCCAGCAGCACTAGAGTGAACACCGGGGAGCTGTTTTTT. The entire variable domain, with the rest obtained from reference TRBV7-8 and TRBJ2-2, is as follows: GAGVSQSPRYKVAKRGQDVALRCDPISGHVSLFWYQQALGQGPEFLTYFQNEAQLDKSGLPSDRFFAERPEGSVSTLKIQRTQQEDSAVYLCASSTRVNTGELFFGEGSRLTVL.